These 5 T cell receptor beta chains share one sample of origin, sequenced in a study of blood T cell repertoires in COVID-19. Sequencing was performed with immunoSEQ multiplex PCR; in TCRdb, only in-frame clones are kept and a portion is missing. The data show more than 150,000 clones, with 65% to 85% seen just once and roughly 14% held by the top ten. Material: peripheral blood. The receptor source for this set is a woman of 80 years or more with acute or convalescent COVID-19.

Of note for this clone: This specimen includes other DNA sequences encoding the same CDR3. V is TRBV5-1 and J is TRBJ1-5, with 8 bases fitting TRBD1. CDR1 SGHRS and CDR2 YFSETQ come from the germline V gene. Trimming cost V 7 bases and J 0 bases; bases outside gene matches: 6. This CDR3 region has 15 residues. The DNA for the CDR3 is TGCGCCAGCCGGACAGGGCCCTATAGCAATCAGCCCCAGCATTTT. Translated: CASRTGPYSNQPQHF.

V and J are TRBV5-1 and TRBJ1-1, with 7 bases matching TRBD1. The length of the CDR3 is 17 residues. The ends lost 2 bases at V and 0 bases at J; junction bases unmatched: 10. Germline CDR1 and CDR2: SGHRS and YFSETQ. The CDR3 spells CASSFPGQAFMNTEAFF. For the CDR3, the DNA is TGCGCCAGCAGCTTCCCCGGACAGGCGTTCATGAACACTGAAGCTTTCTTT.

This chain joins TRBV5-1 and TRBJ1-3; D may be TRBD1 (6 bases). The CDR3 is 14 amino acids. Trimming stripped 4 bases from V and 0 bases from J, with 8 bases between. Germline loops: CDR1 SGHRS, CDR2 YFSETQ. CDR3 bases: TGCGCCAGCAGCAGGGGGAGCTCTGGAAACACCATATATTTT. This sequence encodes CASSRGSSGNTIYF.

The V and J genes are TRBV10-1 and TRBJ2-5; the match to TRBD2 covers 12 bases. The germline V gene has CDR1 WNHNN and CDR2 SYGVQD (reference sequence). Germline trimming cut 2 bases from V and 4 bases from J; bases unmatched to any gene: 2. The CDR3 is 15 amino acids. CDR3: CASSERLAGVETQYF. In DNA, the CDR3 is TGCGCCAGCAGTGAGCGACTAGCGGGGGTAGAGACCCAGTACTTC.

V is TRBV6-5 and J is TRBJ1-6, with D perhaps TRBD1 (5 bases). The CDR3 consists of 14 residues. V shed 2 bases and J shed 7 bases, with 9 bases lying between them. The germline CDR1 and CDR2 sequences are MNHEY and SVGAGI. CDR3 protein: CASSYGAGNSPLHF. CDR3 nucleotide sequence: TGTGCCAGCAGTTACGGGGCGGGAAATTCACCCCTCCACTTT.